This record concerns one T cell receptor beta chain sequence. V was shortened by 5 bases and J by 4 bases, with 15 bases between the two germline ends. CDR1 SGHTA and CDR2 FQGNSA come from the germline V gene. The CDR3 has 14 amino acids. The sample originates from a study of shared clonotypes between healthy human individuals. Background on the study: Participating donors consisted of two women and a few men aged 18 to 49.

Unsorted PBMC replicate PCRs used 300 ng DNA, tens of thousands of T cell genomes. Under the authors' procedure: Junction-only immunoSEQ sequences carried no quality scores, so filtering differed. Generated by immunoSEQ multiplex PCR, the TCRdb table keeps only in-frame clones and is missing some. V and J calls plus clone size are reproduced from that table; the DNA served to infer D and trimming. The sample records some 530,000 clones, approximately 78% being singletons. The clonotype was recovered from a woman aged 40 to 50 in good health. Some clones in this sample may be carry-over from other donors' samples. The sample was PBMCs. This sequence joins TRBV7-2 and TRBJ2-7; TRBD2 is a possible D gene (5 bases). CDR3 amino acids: CASSPQWSGYEQYF. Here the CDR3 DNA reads TGTGCCAGCAGCCCCCAGTGGAGCGGTTACGAGCAGTACTTC.